The source of this TCR beta chain is a study of cytomegalovirus exposure and HLA in healthy donors (dated by TCRdb to 2015 to 2018). Context from the whole study: According to an earlier analysis of 587 of the donors, roughly 180 million T cells yielded roughly 110 million unique TCR beta sequences and 276 Gb of sequence data. A later analysis re-analyzed previously published TCR beta repertoires from roughly 630 donors and added high-resolution HLA genotyping to study TCR occurrence patterns. The study aimed to test whether cataloging public T cell receptors could reveal signatures of past pathogen exposure. On average, roughly 240,000 unique TCR beta nucleotide sequences were sequenced per donor among a few hundred genotyped donors of the cohort, with approximately 18% of those sequences being non-productive. To predict cytomegalovirus infection status, the study brought together high-throughput TCR immunosequencing, statistical association of individual TCRs with disease status, and machine learning. Class I and class II HLA loci were covered by the typing at four-digit resolution. Of the roughly 400 genotyped donors, 81% were placed in the genetic ancestry cluster associated with self-reported Caucasian donors. In the later analysis, no new phenotypic data were used to find candidate immune exposures; instead, reliance was placed on TCR beta sequences and their occurrence across donors. The number of typed donors differed by locus: about 620-630 for A, B, C, DRB1 and DQB1; 500 to 550 for DQA1; around 610 for DPA1; and some 450 for DPB1. Genome-wide SNP genotypes for about three fifths of the 666 donors were used in a later genetic analysis, which treated that subset as a discovery cohort. An early release covering some 640 HLA-typed donors comprised about 290 gigabases of sequencing data and around 80 million unique TCR sequences. Because of strong linkage in the cohort, roughly five DR-DQ haplotypes were treated as single units for association and clustering. The T cell repertoires of under 750 subjects were profiled by immunosequencing and related to cytomegalovirus serostatus. Besides the first cohort of hundreds of subjects, a separate validation cohort made up of over 100 different subjects was used. Donor age, sex, ethnicity and CMV serostatus were compiled together with the repertoire data. An earlier analysis of 500 to 650 of the donors applied high-throughput TCR beta sequencing to assess whether each TCR beta V gene segment acted as functional or pseudogenic. All discovery cohort repertoires had been generated using a single sequencing platform.

Summary of the overall study and its limitations: In an earlier analysis of approximately 600 of the donors, most TCR beta V segments were observed in productive rearrangements about 90% or about 30% of the time, broadly matching IMGT annotations. The classifier was reported to diagnose cytomegalovirus status with high specificity and sensitivity in both the original cohort and the validation cohort. In a later analysis, HLA-associated TCR beta chains were found to be more clonally expanded and to have lower generation probabilities than equally common non-associated chains. A total of 150 or so TCR beta chains were listed by the study as associated with cytomegalovirus. A later analysis reported that several top co-occurrence clusters appeared linked to parvovirus B19, influenza, CMV and Epstein-Barr virus. Because some donors lacked HLA typing at each locus, the association tests relied only on the typed subset. A few of the identified cytomegalovirus-associated TCR beta chains were confirmed in vitro to be specific for cytomegalovirus antigens. Strong co-occurrence of HLA alleles, especially DR and DQ, made assigning TCR associations to individual alleles difficult. Across donors, most TCR sequences were observed very rarely, whereas some public TCRs were present in many individuals. Sequencing depth was assumed to be roughly uniform across donors in the presence/absence analyses, though that assumption may not hold. Linkage disequilibrium might explain the correlated functional status among segregating V segments, but an unknown experimental factor could not be excluded. The authors suggested that the approach could potentially be generalized to other disease states and immunological phenotypes. A later analysis found that TCR association rates varied across HLA loci, with DRB1 alleles showing the most associated TCRs and HLA-C alleles the fewest. A further reported finding was that TCR beta sequences accurately predicted the HLA-A and HLA-B alleles for most subjects in the first cohort. In a later analysis, most CMV-associated TCR beta chains were found to appear HLA-restricted, with HLA associations seemingly driven largely by CMV exposure. An association between a missense DCLRE1C variant and V-gene and J-gene trimming of TCR beta chains was found in a later genetic analysis and replicated in an independent cohort. The cohort was sequenced for TCR beta chains only, and without alpha or paired-chain data the features that could be detected were limited. Some IMGT-functional V segments, including TRBV6-2 and TRBV6-3, could not be told apart with the 87-base-pair reads, so those segments were excluded. A later analysis associated 15,000 to 20,000 TCR beta sequences with specific HLA alleles at a false discovery rate of 0.05. According to a later genetic analysis, donors in an Asian-associated ancestry cluster had fewer N-insertions in productive TCRs than the roughly 670-donor mean. CMV serostatus was the only immune exposure information available for the cohort. A group of highly shared sequence variants was considered likely to be a technical artifact of the sequencing pipeline. Because counts were too low, fewer than 20 rarely observed V segments, including chromosome 9 orphons, were excluded from the earlier analysis of 587 of the donors.

As to this clone: Which antigen it targets is not known. It has no much larger one-base neighbor in the sample; base qualities were not kept.

From the germline V gene, CDR1 is SGHNT and CDR2 is YENEEA. From the cysteine through the phenylalanine, the CDR3 covers 13 amino acids. Only CDR3 DNA is held: 39 bases, read in frame from base 1. At the junction V is shortened by 5 bases and J by 3 bases, with 8 bases in between. The library was prepared using the immunoSEQ multiplex PCR assay. The multiplex PCR relied on a mix of 60 forward primers for TCR Vbeta segments and 13 reverse primers for TCR Jbeta segments. Amplification of the CDR3 region of rearranged TCR beta genes was performed with a multiplex PCR assay on genomic DNA. The Illumina HiSeq System was used to sequence the amplified TCR beta libraries as 87-base-pair reads. The study's processing was this. A later analysis tallied 75 million to 95 million unique TCR beta chains across the 666 repertoires, and about 12 million of those chains were shared by two or more donors. Raw reads were error-corrected and collapsed into unique sequences with a nearest-neighbor algorithm that merged closely related sequences to remove PCR and sequencing errors. Alignment of CDR3 sequences to IMGT reference sequences was used to assign V, D and J gene segments. For a sequence to be retained, at least a six-nucleotide match to both a V gene segment and a J gene segment was required. Rearrangements were classified as productive when the CDR3 lacked stop codons and remained in frame with V and J, and all other rearrangements were classified as non-productive. Following IMGT convention, CDR3 was defined as the stretch from the second conserved V-encoded cysteine up to the conserved J-encoded phenylalanine. The earlier analysis of fewer than 700 of the donors excluded sequences that lacked an unambiguous match to a single V gene segment. In an earlier analysis of approximately 550 of the donors, V segments were called functional above 56.7% productive rearrangements and were called segregating when the between-donor standard deviation exceeded 5%. A statistical classification framework was built for diagnosing cytomegalovirus status from the catalog of TCR beta chain sequences. A later analysis assigned V and J genes by comparing TCR nucleotide sequences with IMGT/GENE-DB human TR gene sequences. In a later analysis, CDR3 sequences and most-parsimonious VDJ recombination scenarios were assigned using the TCRdist pipeline. In a later analysis, every TCR beta chain was defined by the combination of its CDR3 amino acid sequence and its V-gene family, and reads without a unique V-gene family were dropped. In a later analysis, some 600 highly shared, low-generation-probability nucleotide sequences were removed to address suspected cross-contamination and a sequencing artifact. For each public chain, a later analysis derived a clonal expansion index from normalized ranks of inferred template counts within each repertoire. In a later analysis, generation probabilities were computed with a VDJ recombination model fitted to out-of-frame rearrangements, and the resulting probabilities were checked against IGoR. In a later analysis, hypergeometric tests were used to score TCR-TCR, TCR-HLA and TCR-CMV co-occurrence, with a repertoire-size bias correction applied to TCR pairs. A later analysis estimated false discovery rates by permuting HLA or CMV assignments 20 times. In a later analysis, co-occurring TCRs were grouped using DBSCAN, with TCRdist sequence similarity added in when clustering inside HLA-allele-positive subsets. Co-occurrence clustering excluded repertoires with fewer than 30,000 or more than 120,000 public chains, plus five with anomalous nucleotide sharing. TCRdb took this table from immuneACCESS and kept in-frame rearrangements with V and J called. Such tables lack part of the clones; where checked against another copy, unresolved V genes explain under half of the gap, and the rest is unexplained. V, J and clone size were drawn from that table, and D and trimming were deduced from the DNA. The sample contains approximately 140,000 clones, 70% to 90% of them found a single time. The leading ten clones occupy around 0.54% of the sample.

The cohort comprised fewer than 700 healthy bone marrow donors. All cohort members were sampled while nominally healthy, although unrecorded immune exposures were likely present. The donor was CMV seronegative and was included in the group of about 400 seronegative cohort members. A peripheral blood sample was collected from each donor, and TCR beta sequencing was performed on peripheral blood mononuclear cells. The Qiagen DNeasy Blood Extraction Kit was used to extract genomic DNA from the blood cell samples. The chain couples TRBV11-3 to TRBJ2-1, with a weak D call of TRBD1 (5 bases match). Input material: PBMCs. This receptor was identified in a woman aged 40-49 years in good health and CMV-seronegative. Here is the DNA: TGTGCCAGCAGCCCCAGGGACTACAATGAGCAGTTCTTC. It translates to CASSPRDYNEQFF.